A selection of T cell receptor beta chains follows, all from one sample in a study of blood T cell repertoires in COVID-19. The repertoire was sequenced with immunoSEQ multiplex PCR; TCRdb's copy has only in-frame clones and lacks some. The table shows about 190,000 clones, with around 82% occurring only once. The specimen was PBMCs or T cells enriched from blood (not recorded which). The receptors originated from a woman in her sixties or seventies with acute COVID-19. The CDR3 runs from the conserved cysteine through the conserved F or W.

>TRBJ1-3|TRBV21-1
CARPLPGGQVFNTIYF
>TRBJ1-4|TRBV10-3
CAINKDRETEKLFF
>TRBJ1-2|TRBV5-1
CASRGANYGYTF
>TRBJ1-5|TRBV10-1
CASSPDRGNQPQHF
>TRBJ1-2|TRBV30
CAWSRTGNYGYTF
>TRBJ1-1|TRBV6-5
CASSSRDRGGTEAFF
>TRBJ2-2|TRBV6-5
CASTLRQGGTGELFF
>TRBJ2-1|TRBV19
CASSGRGGYNNEQFF
>TRBJ1-4|TRBV19
CASNMEGLHEKLFF
>TRBJ2-3|TRBV11-2
CASSRGLAFRATDTQYF
>TRBJ1-6|TRBV19
CASSMQGNSPLHF
>TRBJ1-5|TRBV7-9
CASSLEGGPYQPQHF
>TRBJ1-5|TRBV6-2/TRBV6-3
CASSYSSGVLPQDF
>TRBJ2-4|TRBV5-1
CASSSRDRGWGIQYF
>TRBJ2-2|TRBV24-1
CATSEPRTPTGELFF
>TRBJ1-4|TRBV5-1
CASSLAATGNEKLFF
>TRBJ2-2|TRBV18
CASSINPGHRNTGELFF
>TRBJ1-2|TRBV7-9
CASSPSPPWEDGYTF
>TRBJ1-2|TRBV5-8
CASSSPWAMDGYTF
>TRBJ2-5|TRBV24-1
CATSDYRGLEETQYF
>TRBJ1-2|TRBV3-1/TRBV3-2
CASSQDSGTGHGYTF
>TRBJ2-6|TRBV6-2/TRBV6-3
CASSSFTPPGTGANVLTF
>TRBJ1-3|TRBV18
CASSRTGYDSGNTIYF
>TRBJ2-1|TRBV4-3
CASSQGTRTGGDEQFF
>TRBJ1-1|TRBV11-3
CASSQQDNTEAFF
>TRBJ2-7|TRBV28
CASSFRGSYEQYF
>TRBJ2-3|TRBV19
CASSSAPGGAGDTQYF
>TRBJ2-1|TRBV7-2
CASSFPLTSGGDNEQFF
>TRBJ1-2|TRBV9
CASSHSNYGYTF
>TRBJ1-1|TRBV2
CASRTGENTEAFF
>TRBJ1-1|TRBV19
CASSQGRDTEAFF